Listed below are T cell receptor beta chains from one sample, sequenced in a study of cytotoxic CD8 clonotypes in ibrutinib-treated CLL. Method: immunoSEQ multiplex PCR; TCRdb's copy keeps in-frame clones and lacks some. This table holds 110,000 to 150,000 clones, about three quarters found once. The material was PBMCs, obtained after 24 months of ibrutinib treatment. These receptors were taken from a human donor with chronic lymphocytic leukemia. Both conserved end residues are part of each CDR3. A D gene is named only where the DNA matches it firmly. A clone size is listed for some rows: how often the clone was seen (once, few, many), or a class if it is expanded.

TRBV5-1	NA	TRBD1	TRBJ1-1	TGCGCCAGCAGCTTGGGCCGGGACAGCAAAGCTTTCTTT	CASSLGRDSKAFF
TRBV5-4	NA	TRBD1	TRBJ2-2	TGTGCCAGCAGCCCAGGACAGGGTGAGGGGGAGCTGTTTTTT	CASSPGQGEGELFF
TRBV7-8	NA	NA	TRBJ1-2	TGTGCCAGCAGCTTAGTGGGGGGAGAGGTGGGCTACACCTTC	CASSLVGGEVGYTF
TRBV6-1	once	TRBD2	TRBJ2-7	TGTGCCAGCAGCCCGGGACTAGCGGGGTACGAGCAGTACTTC	CASSPGLAGYEQYF
TRBV2	once	TRBD2	TRBJ2-7	TGTGCCAGCAGTGAACTCCGGGGGGGGCTAGGGAACGAGCAGTACTTC	CASSELRGGLGNEQYF
TRBV11-3	NA	TRBD1	TRBJ2-5	TGTGCCAGCAGCTTTGGGGGGACAGGGAACCAAGAGACCCAGTACTTC	CASSFGGTGNQETQYF
TRBV9	NA	NA	TRBJ2-3	TGTGCCAGCAGCGTAGGGCTCACCACAGATACGCAGTATTTT	CASSVGLTTDTQYF
TRBV28	NA	NA	TRBJ2-7	TGTGCCAGCAGTTTTCCCGGGACACCTTGGGAGCAGTACTTC	CASSFPGTPWEQYF
TRBV19	NA	TRBD2	TRBJ2-3	TGTGCCAGTAGTACCCCCTGGCTAGCGGGGGTATCAGATACGCAGTATTTT	CASSTPWLAGVSDTQYF
TRBV7-2	NA	TRBD2	TRBJ2-5	TGTGCCAGCAGCTTAGTTAGGGGACTAGCGACCCAGTACTTC	CASSLVRGLATQYF
TRBV14	NA	TRBD1	TRBJ2-3	TGTGCCAGCAGCCGGGACAGAAGTACAGATACGCAGTATTTT	CASSRDRSTDTQYF
TRBV9	NA	NA	TRBJ2-1	TGTGCCAGCAGCGTAGGGGGAATTGGAGGCAATGAGCAGTTCTTC	CASSVGGIGGNEQFF
TRBV18	few	TRBD1	TRBJ1-2	TGTGCCAGCTCCCGGGACACAGGGGGCCATGGCTACACCTTC	CASSRDTGGHGYTF
TRBV5-1	few	NA	TRBJ1-6	TGCGCCAGCAGGGCTGGCGGACGAAATTCACCCCTCCACTTT	CASRAGGRNSPLHF
TRBV19	once	TRBD1	TRBJ2-7	TGTGCCAGTAGTACCTACAGGGGCGAGCAGTACTTC	CASSTYRGEQYF
TRBV5-1	NA	TRBD2	TRBJ2-1	TGCGCCAGCAGACGGAGCGGGAGTGGGGCCAATGAGCAGTTCTTC	CASRRSGSGANEQFF
TRBV5-1	NA	TRBD1	TRBJ2-3	TGCGCCAGCAGCTGGGACAGCGCAGATACGCAGTATTTT	CASSWDSADTQYF
TRBV5-1	NA	TRBD1	TRBJ2-2	TGCGCCAGCGGATACCAGGGGGCGCCCAACACCGGGGAGCTGTTTTTT	CASGYQGAPNTGELFF
TRBV7-2	NA	NA	TRBJ2-7	TGTGCCAGCAGCTTATTGGGACCCCGCAAGCAGTACTTC	CASSLLGPRKQYF
TRBV15	NA	NA	TRBJ1-6	TGTGCCACCAGCAGAGATGGGGCGGAGGCTAATTCACCCCTCCACTTT	CATSRDGAEANSPLHF
TRBV6-5	many	NA	TRBJ1-3	TGTGCCAGCAGGAACTTGGAAGGGGGCACCATATATTTT	CASRNLEGGTIYF
TRBV9	NA	NA	TRBJ1-2	TGTGCCAGCAGCGGGGACGTCGCGGGCCACTATGGCTACACCTTC	CASSGDVAGHYGYTF
TRBV7-9	NA	NA	TRBJ2-5	TGTGCCAGCAGCCACGACCAAGAGACCCAGTACTTC	CASSHDQETQYF
TRBV10-3	NA	TRBD1	TRBJ2-1	TGTGCCAGCGGCCCGGGACAGGGGGTTAATGAGCAGTTCTTC	CASGPGQGVNEQFF
TRBV6-1	NA	TRBD1	TRBJ1-3	TGTGCCAGCAGTCGGGACAGCTCTGGAAACACCATATATTTT	CASSRDSSGNTIYF
TRBV4-2	NA	TRBD2	TRBJ2-2	TGTGCCAGCAGCCAAAGGGGGGGGCTAGCGGGAGCGGGCACCGGGGAGCTGTTTTTT	CASSQRGGLAGAGTGELFF
TRBV28	NA	NA	TRBJ2-4	TGTGCCAGCAGTTTAGGAGGGTCCAAAAACATTCAGTACTTC	CASSLGGSKNIQYF
TRBV30	NA	NA	TRBJ1-4	TGTGCCTGGAGCCCCCAGGTGACTAATGAAAAACTGTTTTTT	CAWSPQVTNEKLFF
TRBV10-3	NA	TRBD2	TRBJ2-3	TGTGCCATCAGTGAGTCGATGACTAGCGGGGGGCCCCGCGCAGATACGCAGTATTTT	CAISESMTSGGPRADTQYF
TRBV28	NA	NA	TRBJ1-1	TGTGCCGCCCAGGTCGGGGCCACCATGAACACTGAAGCTTTCTTT	CAAQVGATMNTEAFF
TRBV6-6	NA	NA	TRBJ2-1	TGTGCCAGCAGGAAAAACAGGGACAATGAGCAGTTCTTC	CASRKNRDNEQFF
TRBV5-6	NA	NA	TRBJ2-5	TGTGCCAGCAGCCCATGGTACCAAGAGACCCAGTACTTC	CASSPWYQETQYF
TRBV11-2	NA	NA	TRBJ1-1	TGTGCCAGCAGCTTAGGGGTGTTTGAGGGTAACACTGAAGCTTTCTTT	CASSLGVFEGNTEAFF
TRBV14	NA	NA	TRBJ1-1	TGTGCCAGCAGCCACCCGGGGGGGACTGAAGCTTTCTTT	CASSHPGGTEAFF
TRBV6-5	NA	NA	TRBJ2-7	TGTGCCAGCACCAGGGGGGGAGGGCGTGAGCAGTACTTC	CASTRGGGREQYF
TRBV4-3	NA	NA	TRBJ1-2	TGCGCCAGCAGCCAAGATGGGGTGGGGTTTACGGAGGGCTACACCTTC	CASSQDGVGFTEGYTF
TRBV5-1	NA	NA	TRBJ1-5	TGCGCCAGCAGCTTCAGGGGAGACCAGCCCCAGCATTTT	CASSFRGDQPQHF
TRBV5-5	NA	NA	TRBJ2-7	TGTGCCAGCAGCTTGACTGGCTACGAGCAGTACTTC	CASSLTGYEQYF
TRBV9	NA	NA	TRBJ2-7	TGTGCCAGCAGCCCGGGGGACGGTTCTTGGTACGAGCAGTACTTC	CASSPGDGSWYEQYF
TRBV7-9	NA	NA	TRBJ2-7	TGTGCCAGCAGCTCCCCAGCGTCAAGCTCCTACGAGCAGTACTTC	CASSSPASSSYEQYF
TRBV19	few	TRBD1	TRBJ1-4	TGTGCCAGTAGTTTCGGGGACAGGGGACGTGAAAAACTGTTTTTT	CASSFGDRGREKLFF
TRBV4-1	NA	TRBD1	TRBJ2-1	TGCGCCAGCAGCCAACCTGACAGGGATGAGCAGTTCTTC	CASSQPDRDEQFF
TRBV6-1	NA	NA	TRBJ2-4	TGTGCCAGCAGTGATATAGGCAGCTTAAACATTCAGTACTTC	CASSDIGSLNIQYF
TRBV4-2	NA	TRBD1	TRBJ1-1	TGTGCCAGCAGCCAGCCAGGGGGCGGGAAGGCTGAAGCTTTCTTT	CASSQPGGGKAEAFF
TRBV13	NA	NA	TRBJ2-7	TGTGCCAGCAGCCCAACGGGACTTTTCTACGAGCAGTACTTC	CASSPTGLFYEQYF
TRBV28	NA	NA	TRBJ1-2	TGTGCCAGCAGGGGGAGAGGCTATGGCTACACCTTC	CASRGRGYGYTF
TRBV9	few	NA	TRBJ2-7	TGTGCCAGCAGCGAAGGAGGGCCCTCCTACGAGCAGTACTTC	CASSEGGPSYEQYF